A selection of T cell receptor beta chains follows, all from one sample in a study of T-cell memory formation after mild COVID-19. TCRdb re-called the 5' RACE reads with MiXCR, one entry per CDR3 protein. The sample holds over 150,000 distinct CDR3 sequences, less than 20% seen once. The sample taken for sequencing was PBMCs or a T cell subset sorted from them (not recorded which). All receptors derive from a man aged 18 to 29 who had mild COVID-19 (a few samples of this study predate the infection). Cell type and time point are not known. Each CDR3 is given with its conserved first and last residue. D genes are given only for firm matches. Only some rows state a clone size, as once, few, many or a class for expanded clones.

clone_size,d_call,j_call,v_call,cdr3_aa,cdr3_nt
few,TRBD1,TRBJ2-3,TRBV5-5,CASSLGDRVRDTQYF,TGTGCCAGCAGCTTGGGGGACAGGGTTAGAGATACGCAGTATTTT
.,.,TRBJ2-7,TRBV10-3,CAIRDGYAEQYF,TGTGCCATCAGGGACGGTTATGCCGAGCAGTACTTC
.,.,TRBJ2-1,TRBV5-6,CASSSSSYNEQFF,TGTGCCAGCAGCTCGAGCTCCTACAATGAGCAGTTCTTC
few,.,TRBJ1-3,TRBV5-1,CASSWQGLTSSGNTIYF,TGCGCCAGCAGCTGGCAGGGACTTACGAGCTCTGGAAACACCATATATTTT
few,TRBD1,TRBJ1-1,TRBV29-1,CSGGGWNTEAFF,TGCAGCGGAGGGGGCTGGAACACTGAAGCTTTCTTT
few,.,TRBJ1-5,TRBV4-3,CASSQDAAGRRPQHF,TGCGCCAGCAGCCAAGATGCTGCAGGGAGAAGACCCCAGCATTTT
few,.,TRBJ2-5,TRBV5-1,CASSDIRTQYF,TGCGCCAGCAGCGACATTCGGACCCAGTACTTC
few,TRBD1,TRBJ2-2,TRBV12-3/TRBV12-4,CASSFGTGGGGELFF,TGTGCCAGCAGTTTCGGGACAGGGGGAGGCGGGGAGCTGTTTTTT
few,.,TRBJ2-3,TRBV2,CASSVAGDRTDTQYF,TGTGCCAGCAGTGTGGCAGGAGACCGCACAGATACGCAGTATTTT
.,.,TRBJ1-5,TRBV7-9,CASSPGIYSNQPQHF,TGTGCCAGCAGCCCGGGAATTTATAGCAATCAGCCCCAGCATTTT
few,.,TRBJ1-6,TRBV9,CASSAGIYNSPLHF,TGTGCCAGCAGCGCCGGGATTTATAATTCACCCCTCCACTTT
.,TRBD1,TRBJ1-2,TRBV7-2,CASSFLGTGGASNYGYTF,TGTGCCAGCAGCTTCCTGGGGACAGGGGGCGCGTCAAACTATGGCTACACCTTC
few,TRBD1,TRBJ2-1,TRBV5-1,CASSGGQLNEQFF,TGCGCCAGCAGCGGGGGACAGCTTAATGAGCAGTTCTTC
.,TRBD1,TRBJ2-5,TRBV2,CASTSDRAAQETQYF,TGTGCCAGCACCTCGGACAGGGCGGCCCAAGAGACCCAGTACTTC
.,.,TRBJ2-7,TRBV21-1,CASSTSTGGIYEQYF,TGTGCCAGCAGCACCTCAACAGGGGGCATCTACGAGCAGTACTTC
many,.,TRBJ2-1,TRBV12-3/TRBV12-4,CASSSWDEQFF,TGTGCCAGCAGTTCGTGGGATGAGCAGTTCTTC
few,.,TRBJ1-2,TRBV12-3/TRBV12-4,CASSFGRRPTQGSGYTF,TGTGCCAGCAGTTTCGGTCGCAGGCCGACACAGGGCTCTGGCTACACCTTC
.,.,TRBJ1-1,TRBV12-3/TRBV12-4,CASSEYTEAFF,TGTGCCAGCAGTGAGTACACTGAAGCTTTCTTT
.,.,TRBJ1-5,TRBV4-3,CASSQGAPEPQHF,TGCGCCAGCAGCCAAGGAGCGCCCGAGCCCCAGCATTTT
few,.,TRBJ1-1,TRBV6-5,CASSYGGENTEAFF,TGTGCCAGCAGTTACGGGGGGGAGAACACTGAAGCTTTCTTT
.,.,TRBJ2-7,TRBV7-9,CASSPMTTDYEQYF,TGTGCCAGCAGCCCAATGACTACGGACTACGAGCAGTACTTC
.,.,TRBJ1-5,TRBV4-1,CASSQGLFQGRNQPQHF,TGCGCCAGCAGCCAAGGGCTCTTTCAGGGACGCAATCAGCCCCAGCATTTT
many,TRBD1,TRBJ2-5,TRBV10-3,CAITPGTGNLETQYF,TGTGCCATCACCCCCGGGACAGGGAACCTCGAGACCCAGTACTTC
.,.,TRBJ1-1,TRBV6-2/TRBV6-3,CASSYSGGRWTEAFF,TGTGCCAGCAGTTACTCGGGAGGGCGGTGGACTGAAGCTTTCTTT
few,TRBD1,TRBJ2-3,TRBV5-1,CASSLEGGADTQYF,TGCGCCAGCAGCTTGGAAGGGGGCGCAGATACGCAGTATTTT
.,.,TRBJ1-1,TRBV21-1,CASSKDRGGTEAFF,TGTGCCAGCAGCAAAGATCGAGGAGGCACTGAAGCTTTCTTT
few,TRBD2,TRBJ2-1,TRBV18,CASSPRGGLNNEQFF,TGTGCCAGCTCACCACGGGGGGGATTAAACAATGAGCAGTTCTTC
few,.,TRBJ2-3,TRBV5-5,CASTPRGTNTDTQYF,TGTGCCAGCACCCCACGGGGGACGAACACAGATACGCAGTATTTT
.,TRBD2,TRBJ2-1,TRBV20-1,CSARVILAGSYNEQFF,TGCAGTGCTAGGGTAATTTTAGCGGGGTCCTACAATGAGCAGTTCTTC
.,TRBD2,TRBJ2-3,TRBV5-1,CASTGGGPAQDTQYF,TGCGCCAGCACCGGGGGGGGGCCAGCACAGGATACGCAGTATTTT
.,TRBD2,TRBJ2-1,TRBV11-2,CASSSLRGGARNEQFF,TGTGCCAGCAGCTCCCTCCGCGGGGGGGCGAGAAATGAGCAGTTCTTC
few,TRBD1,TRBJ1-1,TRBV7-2,CASSPDRVTTTEAFF,TGTGCCAGCAGCCCAGACAGGGTAACGACCACTGAAGCTTTCTTT
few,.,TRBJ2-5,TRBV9,CASSLQGGGETQYF,TGTGCCAGCAGCCTCCAAGGGGGGGGAGAGACCCAGTACTTC
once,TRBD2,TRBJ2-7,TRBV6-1,CASGRDYLEQYF,TGTGCCAGCGGCCGGGACTACCTCGAGCAGTACTTC
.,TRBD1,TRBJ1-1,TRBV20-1,CSARDRGRTTEAFF,TGCAGTGCTAGAGACAGGGGGAGGACCACTGAAGCTTTCTTT
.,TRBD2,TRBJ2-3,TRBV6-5,CASSYGGGPPTDTQYF,TGTGCAAGCAGTTACGGGGGGGGGCCCCCCACAGATACGCAGTATTTT
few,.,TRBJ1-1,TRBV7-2,CASSLFGPRNTEAFF,TGTGCCAGCAGCCTTTTTGGACCGCGGAACACTGAAGCTTTCTTT
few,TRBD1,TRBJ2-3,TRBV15,CATSRDIGTAGDTQYF,TGTGCCACCAGCAGAGATATTGGGACAGCTGGAGATACGCAGTATTTT
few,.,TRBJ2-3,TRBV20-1,CSAEQVTDTQYF,TGCAGTGCAGAGCAGGTCACAGATACGCAGTATTTT
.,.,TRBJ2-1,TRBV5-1,CASSLQVIPYNEQFF,TGCGCCAGCAGCTTGCAGGTAATCCCCTACAATGAGCAGTTCTTC
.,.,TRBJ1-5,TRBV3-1,CASSQKGFNQPQHF,TGTGCCAGCAGCCAAAAGGGGTTCAATCAGCCCCAGCATTTT
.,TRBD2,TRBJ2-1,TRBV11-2,CASSLVRGGREQFF,TGTGCCAGCAGCTTAGTTCGGGGGGGCCGTGAGCAGTTCTTC
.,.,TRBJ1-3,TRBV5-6,CASSLFGNTIYF,TGTGCCAGCAGCTTGTTTGGAAACACCATATATTTT
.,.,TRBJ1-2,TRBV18,CASSPREFNYGYTF,TGTGCCAGCTCACCTCGGGAGTTTAACTATGGCTACACCTTC
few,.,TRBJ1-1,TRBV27,CASSPKGWTEAFF,TGTGCCAGCAGTCCAAAGGGGTGGACTGAAGCTTTCTTT
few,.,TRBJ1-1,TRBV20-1,CSATENTEAFF,TGCAGTGCTACAGAGAACACTGAAGCTTTCTTT
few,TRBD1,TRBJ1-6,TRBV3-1,CASSRTRDSPNSPLHF,TGTGCCAGCAGCCGCACCCGGGACAGTCCTAATTCACCCCTCCACTTT
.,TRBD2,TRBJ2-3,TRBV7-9,CASSVLAGGFTDTQYF,TGTGCCAGCAGCGTACTAGCGGGGGGATTCACAGATACGCAGTATTTT
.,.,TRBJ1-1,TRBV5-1,CASSSQTGGLEAFF,TGCGCCAGCAGCTCCCAGACAGGCGGACTTGAAGCTTTCTTT
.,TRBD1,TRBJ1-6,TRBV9,CASSVGQGSNSPLHF,TGTGCCAGCAGCGTGGGACAGGGGTCAAATTCACCCCTCCACTTT
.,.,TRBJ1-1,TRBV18,CASSPPQGAVEAFF,TGTGCCAGCTCACCACCGCAAGGGGCGGTTGAAGCTTTCTTT
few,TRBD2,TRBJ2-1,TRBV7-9,CASSIPSGGDEQFF,TGTGCCAGCAGCATCCCTAGCGGGGGGGATGAGCAGTTCTTC
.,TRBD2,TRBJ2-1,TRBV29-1,CSADISGGAEAEQFF,TGCAGCGCTGATATTAGCGGGGGGGCTGAAGCTGAGCAGTTCTTC
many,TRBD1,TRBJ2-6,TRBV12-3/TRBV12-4,CASSLTGTGASGANVLTF,TGTGCCAGCAGTTTAACCGGGACAGGGGCCTCTGGGGCCAACGTCCTGACTTTC